The source of this T cell receptor beta chain is a study of T-cell memory formation after mild COVID-19. Whole-study context: TCR clusters were mostly confined to one donor each. The study, taken as a whole, reports: Shrinking CD4+ clones resided mostly in CM and EM, and CD8+ ones in EMRA. Certain responding clones were present in pre-infection memory, suggesting participation of cross-reactive memory.

This clonotype has only a few counts. As yet, its antigen is unknown. 5'RACE, which relied on constant-segment primers, yielded TCR alpha and TCR beta cDNA libraries carrying sample barcodes and UMIs. Each CDR3 protein gets one entry after TCRdb re-called the 5' RACE reads with MiXCR. This sample has about 290,000 distinct CDR3 sequences; around 15% occur once, and the top ten carry more than 20%. This receptor was obtained from a young man who had mild COVID-19 (a few samples of this study predate the infection). Cell type and time point are not known. The sequenced sample consisted of PBMCs or a T cell subset sorted from them (not recorded which).

CDR3 loop: CASSPMSSGYEQYF. The CDR3 nucleotides read TGTGCCAGCAGCCCGATGAGTAGCGGGTACGAGCAGTACTTC. The chain uses TRBV6-1 and TRBJ2-7, with TRBD2 identical over 7 bases. CDR1 MNHNS and CDR2 SASEGT come from the germline V gene. The CDR3 totals 14 residues. V lost 6 bases and J lost 4; bases outside the gene matches: 9.